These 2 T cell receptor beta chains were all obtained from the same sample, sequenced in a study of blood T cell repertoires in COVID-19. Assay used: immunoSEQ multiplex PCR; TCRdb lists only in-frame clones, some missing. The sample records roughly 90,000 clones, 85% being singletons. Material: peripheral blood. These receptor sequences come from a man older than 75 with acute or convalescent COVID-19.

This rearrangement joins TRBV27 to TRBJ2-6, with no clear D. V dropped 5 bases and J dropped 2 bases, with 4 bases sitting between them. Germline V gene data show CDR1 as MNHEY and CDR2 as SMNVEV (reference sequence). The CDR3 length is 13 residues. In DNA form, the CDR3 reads TGTGCCAGCAGTCAAACTGGGGCCAACGTCCTGACTTTC. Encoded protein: CASSQTGANVLTF.

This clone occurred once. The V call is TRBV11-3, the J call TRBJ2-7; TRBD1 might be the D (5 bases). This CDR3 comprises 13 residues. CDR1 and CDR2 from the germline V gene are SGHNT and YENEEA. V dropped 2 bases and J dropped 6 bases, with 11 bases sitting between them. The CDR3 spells CASSLQGRGEQYF. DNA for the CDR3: TGTGCCAGCAGCTTACAGGGAAGGGGCGAGCAGTACTTC. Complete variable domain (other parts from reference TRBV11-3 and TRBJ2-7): EAGVVQSPRYKIIEKKQPVAFWCNPISGHNTLYWYLQNLGQGPELLIRYENEEAVDDSQLPKDRFSAERLKGVDSTLKIQPAELGDSAVYLCASSLQGRGEQYFGPGTRLTVT.